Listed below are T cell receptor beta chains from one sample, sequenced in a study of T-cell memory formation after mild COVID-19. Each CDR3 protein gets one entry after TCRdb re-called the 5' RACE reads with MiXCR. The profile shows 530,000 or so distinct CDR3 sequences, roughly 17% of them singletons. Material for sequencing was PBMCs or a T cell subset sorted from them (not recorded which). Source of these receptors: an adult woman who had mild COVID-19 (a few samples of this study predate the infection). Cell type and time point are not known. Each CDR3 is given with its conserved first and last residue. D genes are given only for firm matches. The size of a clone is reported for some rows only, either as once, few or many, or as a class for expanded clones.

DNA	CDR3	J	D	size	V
TGCGCCAGCAGCATACAGGGTCCCTCCACAGATACGCAGTATTTT	CASSIQGPSTDTQYF	TRBJ2-3	NA	few	TRBV5-1
TGTGCCAGCTCACGACAGGGGTTGGACACCGGGGAGCTGTTTTTT	CASSRQGLDTGELFF	TRBJ2-2	TRBD1	few	TRBV18
TGTGCCAAAGGACCTGCTGAGCAGTTCTTC	CAKGPAEQFF	TRBJ2-1	NA	few	TRBV2
TGCAGCGTGGCTCCCCACGGGCGGGGGGAAGAGACCCAGTACTTC	CSVAPHGRGEETQYF	TRBJ2-5	TRBD2	few	TRBV29-1
TGTGCCAGCAGCAAAGAGGGACATACCATCTACGAGCAGTACTTC	CASSKEGHTIYEQYF	TRBJ2-7	NA	few	TRBV21-1
TGTGCCAGCAGCTTATCTCTAGGGGAGACCCAGTACTTC	CASSLSLGETQYF	TRBJ2-5	NA	NA	TRBV7-3
TGTGCCAGCAGCTCAGAACAGGGGGCTTTATACGAGCAGTACTTC	CASSSEQGALYEQYF	TRBJ2-7	TRBD1	NA	TRBV7-6
TGTGCCACAGAAGCACCGGGGGGCTCCTACGAGCAGTACTTC	CATEAPGGSYEQYF	TRBJ2-7	TRBD2	few	TRBV7-9
TGTGCCAGCAGCGAAGCCGGGACAGGGGCATTAGGCGGGGAGCTGTTTTTT	CASSEAGTGALGGELFF	TRBJ2-2	TRBD1	few	TRBV3-1
TGTGCCAGCAGCCCTGGACAGGGTATCCAGTTCTTC	CASSPGQGIQFF	TRBJ2-1	TRBD1	NA	TRBV7-3
TGTGCCAGCAGCTTAGTGGGACAGGGGAGCAATCAGCCCCAGCATTTT	CASSLVGQGSNQPQHF	TRBJ1-5	TRBD1	few	TRBV7-9
TGTGCCAGCAGCGCGAGGGTCCTACATGGGGACTACAATGAGCAGTTCTTC	CASSARVLHGDYNEQFF	TRBJ2-1	NA	NA	TRBV9
TGTGCCAGCAGGGGGACAGGGGGCCCTCAGCCCCAGCATTTT	CASRGTGGPQPQHF	TRBJ1-5	TRBD1	few	TRBV6-1
TGCAGCGTCCAGACACTCATGAACACTGAAGCTTTCTTT	CSVQTLMNTEAFF	TRBJ1-1	NA	few	TRBV29-1
TGTGCCAGCAGTTATCGGTACACTGAAGCTTTCTTT	CASSYRYTEAFF	TRBJ1-1	NA	many	TRBV6-6
TGCAGTGCCTCTTGGGGGACCAATGAAAAACTGTTTTTT	CSASWGTNEKLFF	TRBJ1-4	NA	few	TRBV20-1
TGTGCCAGTAGGAGGGTGTTCGACACTGAAGCTTTCTTT	CASRRVFDTEAFF	TRBJ1-1	NA	once	TRBV19
TGCGCCAGCAGGCAAGAAACAGGCTACACCTTC	CASRQETGYTF	TRBJ1-2	NA	NA	TRBV5-1
TGTGCCAGCAGCTACCTATCTGGCTCTGGGGCCAACGTCCTGACTTTC	CASSYLSGSGANVLTF	TRBJ2-6	NA	NA	TRBV7-6
TGTGCCACCAGTGGAAAGGGATTGAACACCGGGGAGCTGTTTTTT	CATSGKGLNTGELFF	TRBJ2-2	NA	NA	TRBV24-1
TGTGCTAGCAGCTATGGACAGGGGACCGGCGAGACCCAGTACTTC	CASSYGQGTGETQYF	TRBJ2-5	TRBD1	NA	TRBV7-7
TGTGCCAGCAGCTCCTACGGACGGAACTTATATGGCTACACCTTC	CASSSYGRNLYGYTF	TRBJ1-2	NA	NA	TRBV7-2
TGCGCCAGCAGCTTCGCCGGGACAGGAACGGGTGATACGCAGTATTTT	CASSFAGTGTGDTQYF	TRBJ2-3	TRBD1	NA	TRBV5-1
TGTGCCAGCACTTACAGGGGAGGGGTTCACACTGAAGCTTTCTTT	CASTYRGGVHTEAFF	TRBJ1-1	TRBD1	NA	TRBV7-9
TGTGCCAGTGATCGGGGCTACACCTTC	CASDRGYTF	TRBJ1-2	NA	NA	TRBV9